These 5 T cell receptor beta chains share one sample of origin, sequenced in a study of CD8+ T cells in alopecia areata. The authors extracted RNA and reverse transcribed it into cDNA as the sequencing template. The repertoire was sequenced with immunoSEQ multiplex PCR; TCRdb's copy has only in-frame clones and lacks some. The data hold some 170,000 clones, with more than 60% observed a single time. The sample consisted of CD4+ T cells sorted from blood, taken at week 0. These receptor sequences come from a human donor with alopecia areata.

The CDR3 DNA sequence: TGTGCCAGCAGTTACTCCCGGGACAGAAATCAGCCCCAGCATTTT. Encoded protein: CASSYSRDRNQPQHF. The gene calls are TRBV6-5 and TRBJ1-5; 7 nucleotides line up with TRBD1. Germline lookup yields CDR1 MNHEY and CDR2 SVGAGI. V dropped 0 bases and J dropped 4; count of bases not matched to a gene: 3. The CDR3 covers 15 residues.

The chain recombines TRBV30 with TRBJ1-2, with D perhaps TRBD1 (6 bases). The germline V and J ends were trimmed by 2 bases and 2 bases, with 9 bases remaining between them. Germline V gene sequence: CDR1 GTSNPN, CDR2 SVGIG (reference sequence). This CDR3 has 13 residues. Here the CDR3 reads CAWSRQGNYGYTF. In DNA, the CDR3 is TGTGCCTGGAGTAGGCAGGGGAACTATGGCTACACCTTC.

The genes are TRBV9 and TRBJ2-2, with TRBD1 as a possible D gene (6 bases). CDR3 length: 13 amino acids. The germline CDR1 and CDR2 sequences are SGDLS and YYNGEE. V lost 6 bases and J lost 0, with 6 bases in between. The CDR3 DNA is TGTGCCAGCAACAGGGCGAACACCGGGGAGCTGTTTTTT. As protein: CASNRANTGELFF.

This chain joins TRBV29-1 and TRBJ2-7; D is possibly TRBD2 (6 bases). V was shortened by 4 bases and J by 4 bases, with 11 bases between the two germline ends. Germline V lookup: CDR1 SQVTM, CDR2 ANQGSEA. This CDR3 region has 12 residues. The CDR3: CSVVGTAYEQYF. The CDR3 coding sequence is TGCAGCGTTGTTGGGACTGCTTACGAGCAGTACTTC.

The chain uses TRBV6-6 and TRBJ2-7, with a tentative D call TRBD1 (5 bases). Germline CDR1 is MNHNY and CDR2 is SVGAGI (reference sequence). Between the trimmed V and J ends, which lost 8 bases and 6 bases, there was a span of 11 bases. The CDR3 covers 11 residues. CDR3 amino acids: CASQGKGEQYF. As DNA, the CDR3 is TGTGCCAGCCAGGGAAAAGGCGAGCAGTACTTC.